One TCR beta chain is described in this entry. This entry belongs to a study of cytomegalovirus exposure and HLA in healthy donors. On the study more broadly: The Caucasian-associated ancestry cluster held roughly 81% of under 450 genotyped donors.

The CDR3 totals 16 residues. Germline loops: CDR1 SGHDN, CDR2 FVKESK. Trimming at V came to 6 bases and at J to 0 bases, leaving 8 bases not matched to a gene. The study ran its PCR with 60 Vbeta and 13 Jbeta primers. As originally analysed: Some 80 million unique TCR beta chains, roughly 10 million shared, were counted in a later analysis. This table comes from immunoSEQ multiplex PCR, and its TCRdb copy is limited to in-frame clones, with some not included. That table gives V, J and clone size, and the DNA gave D and trimming. The table shows fewer than 250,000 clones, with almost 80% occurring only once.

The chain combines TRBV14 with TRBJ2-3, with 8 bases lining up with TRBD2. This clonotype was sampled from a man younger than 35 in good health and CMV-seronegative. The sequencing sample was made of PBMCs. CDR3 bases: TGTGCCAGCAGTGCTTTAGCGGGGACTAGCACAGATACGCAGTATTTT. Translating it yields CASSALAGTSTDTQYF.